This T cell receptor (beta chain) was identified in a study of blood T cell repertoires in COVID-19. CDR3 length: 16 residues. With V trimmed by 2 bases and J by 3 bases, 4 bases remained unmatched. The germline V gene encodes CDR1 KGHSH and CDR2 LQKENI. Those who participated ranged in age from about 18 to 95 years and resided in 20 to 25 US areas. Original processing notes: Using reference gene primer amplification, nucleated cell counts were estimated. Only in-frame clones appear in the TCRdb table, and some are missing; sequencing was by immunoSEQ multiplex PCR. The V and J calls and the clone size are those of that table, but D and trimming were determined from the DNA. The sample yields 110,000 to 150,000 clones, more than 75% seen once.

This sequence was found in a man aged 55-75 years who had recovered from COVID-19. The chain combines TRBV18 with TRBJ1-3; 10 bases agree with TRBD1. The sample comprised PBMCs or T cells enriched from blood (not recorded which). This chain's CDR3 is CASSPLTGGDGNTIYF. CDR3 DNA: TGTGCCAGCTCACCATTGACAGGGGGCGATGGAAACACCATATATTTT. Drawing the rest from reference TRBV18 and TRBJ1-3, the complete variable domain is NAGVMQNPRHLVRRRGQEARLRCSPMKGHSHVYWYRQLPEEGLKFMVYLQKENIIDESGMPKERFSAEFPKEGPSILRIQQVVRGDSAAYFCASSPLTGGDGNTIYFGEGSWLTVV.